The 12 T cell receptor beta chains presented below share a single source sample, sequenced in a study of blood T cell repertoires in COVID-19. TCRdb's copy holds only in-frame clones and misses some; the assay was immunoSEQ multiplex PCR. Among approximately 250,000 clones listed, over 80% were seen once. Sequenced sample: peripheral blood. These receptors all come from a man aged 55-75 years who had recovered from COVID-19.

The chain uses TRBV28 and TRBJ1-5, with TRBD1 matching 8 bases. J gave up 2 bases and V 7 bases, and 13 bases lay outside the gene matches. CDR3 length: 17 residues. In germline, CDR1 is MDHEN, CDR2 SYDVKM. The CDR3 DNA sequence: TGTGCCAGCAACTTCAACCGATGGGGACAGGGCAATCAGCCCCAGCATTTT. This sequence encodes CASNFNRWGQGNQPQHF.

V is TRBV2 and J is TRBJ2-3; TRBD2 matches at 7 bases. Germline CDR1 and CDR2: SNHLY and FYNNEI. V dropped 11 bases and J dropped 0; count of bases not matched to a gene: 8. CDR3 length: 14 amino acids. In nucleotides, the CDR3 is TGTGCCGGCCAATTAGCGGGTAGCACAGATACGCAGTATTTT. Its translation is CAGQLAGSTDTQYF.

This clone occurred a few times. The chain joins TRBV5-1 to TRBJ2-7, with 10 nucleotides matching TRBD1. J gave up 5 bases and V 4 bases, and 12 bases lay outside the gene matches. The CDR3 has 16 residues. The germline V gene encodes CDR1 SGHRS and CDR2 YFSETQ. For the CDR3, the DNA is TGCGCCAGCAGCATACAACCCGGGACAGGGGTAAACGAGCAGTACTTC. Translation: CASSIQPGTGVNEQYF.

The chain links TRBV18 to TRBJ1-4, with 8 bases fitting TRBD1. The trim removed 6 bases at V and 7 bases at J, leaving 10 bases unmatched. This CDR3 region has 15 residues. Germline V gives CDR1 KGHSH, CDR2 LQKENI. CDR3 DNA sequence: TGTGCCAGCTCGCCCGGACAGGGTGTGAGTGAAAAACTGTTTTTT. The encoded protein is CASSPGQGVSEKLFF.

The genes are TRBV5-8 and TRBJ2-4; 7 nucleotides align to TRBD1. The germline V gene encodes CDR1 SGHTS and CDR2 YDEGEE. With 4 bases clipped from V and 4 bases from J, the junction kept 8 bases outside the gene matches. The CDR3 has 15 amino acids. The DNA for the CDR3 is TGTGCCAGCAGCCCCGGGACAGATCCTAAAAACATTCAGTACTTC. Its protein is CASSPGTDPKNIQYF.

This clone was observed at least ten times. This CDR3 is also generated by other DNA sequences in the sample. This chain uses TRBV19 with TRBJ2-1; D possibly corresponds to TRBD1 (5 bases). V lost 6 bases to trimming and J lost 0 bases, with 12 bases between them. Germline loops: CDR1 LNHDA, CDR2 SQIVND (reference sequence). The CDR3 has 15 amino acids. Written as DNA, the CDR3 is TGTGCCAGTAGAGTCGACAGAAGCTCCTACAATGAGCAGTTCTTC. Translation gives CASRVDRSSYNEQFF.

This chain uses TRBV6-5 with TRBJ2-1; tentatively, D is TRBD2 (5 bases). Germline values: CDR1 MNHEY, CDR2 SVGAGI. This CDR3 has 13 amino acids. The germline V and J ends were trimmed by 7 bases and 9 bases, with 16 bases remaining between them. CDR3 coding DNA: TGTGCCAGCAAGGCTTTTTCCCGGGGTGAGCAGTTCTTC. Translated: CASKAFSRGEQFF.

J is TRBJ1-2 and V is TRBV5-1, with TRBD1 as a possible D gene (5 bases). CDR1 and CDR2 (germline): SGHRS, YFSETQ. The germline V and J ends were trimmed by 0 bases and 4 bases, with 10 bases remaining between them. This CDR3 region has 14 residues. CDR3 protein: CASSLGQGGYGYTF. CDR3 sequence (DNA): TGCGCCAGCAGCTTGGGCCAGGGTGGCTATGGCTACACCTTC. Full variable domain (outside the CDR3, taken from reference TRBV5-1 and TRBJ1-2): KAGVTQTPRYLIKTRGQQVTLSCSPISGHRSVSWYQQTPGQGLQFLFEYFSETQRNKGNFPGRFSGRQFSNSRSEMNVSTLELGDSALYLCASSLGQGGYGYTFGSGTRLTVV.

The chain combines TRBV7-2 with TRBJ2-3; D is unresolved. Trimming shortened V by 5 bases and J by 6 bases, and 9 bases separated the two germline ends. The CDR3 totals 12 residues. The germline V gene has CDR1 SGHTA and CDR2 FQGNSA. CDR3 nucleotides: TGTGCCAGCAGCCTCCCCCCGGATACGCAGTATTTT. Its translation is CASSLPPDTQYF.

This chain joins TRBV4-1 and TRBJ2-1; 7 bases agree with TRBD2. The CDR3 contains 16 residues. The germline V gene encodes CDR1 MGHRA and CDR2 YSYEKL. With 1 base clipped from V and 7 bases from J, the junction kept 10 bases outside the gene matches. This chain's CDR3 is CASSQVGGVSGNEQFF. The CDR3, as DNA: TGCGCCAGCAGCCAAGTGGGAGGGGTCAGCGGGAATGAGCAGTTCTTC.

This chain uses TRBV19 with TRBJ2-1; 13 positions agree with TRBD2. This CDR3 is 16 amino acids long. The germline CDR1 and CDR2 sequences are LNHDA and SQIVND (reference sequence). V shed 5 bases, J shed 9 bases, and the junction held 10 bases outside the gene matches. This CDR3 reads CASSPTLAGGMSEQFF. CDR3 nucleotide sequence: TGTGCCAGTAGTCCTACACTAGCGGGAGGGATGAGTGAGCAGTTCTTC.

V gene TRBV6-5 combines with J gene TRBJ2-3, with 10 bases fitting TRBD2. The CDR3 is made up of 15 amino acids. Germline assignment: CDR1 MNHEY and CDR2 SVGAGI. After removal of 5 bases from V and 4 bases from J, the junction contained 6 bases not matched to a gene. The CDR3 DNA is TGTGCCAGCAGTCTGCTAGCGGGGGCCGCAGATACGCAGTATTTT. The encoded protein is CASSLLAGAADTQYF.